This TCR beta chain was identified during a study of shared clonotypes between healthy human individuals. To note about this clone: Its antigen is unidentified. The sample carries other DNA sequences with the same CDR3.

CDR3 size: 14 residues. Germline lookup yields CDR1 SGHRS and CDR2 YFSETQ. V dropped 2 bases and J dropped 4; count of bases not matched to a gene: 3. Study-wide findings and caveats: Estimated richness values were generally larger in naive subsets than in memory subsets. Only blood was sampled, and tissue TCR repertoires likely differ from blood ones. Clonotypes not shared had lower generation probabilities than those common to all four donors.

CD45RO-negative cells were positively selected for CCR7, leaving out terminally differentiated effector memory CD45RA+ cells. None of the donors, who were healthy HIV-negative adults, had recently had acute infections or vaccinations. Clones were read by immunoSEQ multiplex PCR, and TCRdb kept only the in-frame ones, dropping some. The repertoire has 650,000 to 800,000 clones, roughly 94% of them found once; the top ten carry 24%. V gene TRBV5-1 combines with J gene TRBJ2-1; 7 nucleotides agree with TRBD1. This TCR came from a man aged 25 to 45 in good health. Sequencing was performed on naive CD8+ T cells sorted from blood. The CDR3 loop is CASSFRDSYNEQFF. The CDR3 DNA sequence: TGCGCCAGCAGCTTCCGGGACAGTTACAATGAGCAGTTCTTC.